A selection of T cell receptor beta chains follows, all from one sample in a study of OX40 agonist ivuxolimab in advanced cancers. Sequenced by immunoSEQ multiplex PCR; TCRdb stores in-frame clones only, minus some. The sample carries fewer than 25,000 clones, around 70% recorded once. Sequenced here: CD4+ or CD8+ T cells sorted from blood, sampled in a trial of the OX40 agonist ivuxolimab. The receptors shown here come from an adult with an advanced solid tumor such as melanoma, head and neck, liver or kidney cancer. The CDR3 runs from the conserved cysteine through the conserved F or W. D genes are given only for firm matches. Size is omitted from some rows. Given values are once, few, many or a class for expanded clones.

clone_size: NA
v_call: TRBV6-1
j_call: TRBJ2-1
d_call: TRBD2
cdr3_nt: TGTGCCAGCAGTGAATGGGATAGCGGGGGCCACAATGAGCAGTTCTTC
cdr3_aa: CASSEWDSGGHNEQFF

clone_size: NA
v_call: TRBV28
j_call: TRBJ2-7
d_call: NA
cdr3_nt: TGTGCCAGCAGTTTGGGGTTCTACGAGCAGTACTTC
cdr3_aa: CASSLGFYEQYF

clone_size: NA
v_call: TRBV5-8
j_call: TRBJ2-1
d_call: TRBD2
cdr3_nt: TGTGCCAGCAGCTTGGGACTAGCGGTTCTCAATGAGCAGTTCTTC
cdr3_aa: CASSLGLAVLNEQFF

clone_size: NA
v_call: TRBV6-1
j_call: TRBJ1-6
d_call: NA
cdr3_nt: TGTGCCAGCAGTGAAACTTCGGGCTCCTATAATTCACCCCTCCACTTT
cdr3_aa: CASSETSGSYNSPLHF

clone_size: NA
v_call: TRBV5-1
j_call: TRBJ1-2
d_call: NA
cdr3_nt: TGCGCCAGCAGCTTGCGGGGCGCAGGGAACTATGGCTACACCTTC
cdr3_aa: CASSLRGAGNYGYTF

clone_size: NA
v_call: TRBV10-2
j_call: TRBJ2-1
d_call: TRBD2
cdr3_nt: TGCGCCAGCAGTGAGTCCGCGGGAGTCAATGAGCAGTTCTTC
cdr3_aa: CASSESAGVNEQFF

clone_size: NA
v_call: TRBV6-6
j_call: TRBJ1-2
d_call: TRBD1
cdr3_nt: TGTGCCAGCAGTTACTCGAGGGACAGGCCCCTCTATGGCTACACCTTC
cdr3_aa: CASSYSRDRPLYGYTF

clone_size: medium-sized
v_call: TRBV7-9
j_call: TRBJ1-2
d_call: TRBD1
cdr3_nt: TGTGCCAGCAGCTTGGGACAGGGATATGGCTACACCTTC
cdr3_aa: CASSLGQGYGYTF

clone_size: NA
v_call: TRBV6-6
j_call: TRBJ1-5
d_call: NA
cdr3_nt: TGTGCCAGCAGTTTCACAGGGCTAAATCAGCCCCAGCATTTT
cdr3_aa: CASSFTGLNQPQHF

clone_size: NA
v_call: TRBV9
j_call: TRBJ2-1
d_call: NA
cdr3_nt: TGTGCCAGCAGCCCTCACCCTGGAGGACTCTCAAGTGAGCAGTTCTTC
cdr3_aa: CASSPHPGGLSSEQFF

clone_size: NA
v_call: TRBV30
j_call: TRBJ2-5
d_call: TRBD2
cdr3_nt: TGTGCCTGTGAGCGGGGGGTACAAGAGACCCAGTACTTC
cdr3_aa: CACERGVQETQYF

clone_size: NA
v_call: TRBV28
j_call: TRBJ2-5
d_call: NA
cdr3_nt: TGTGCCAGCAGTTTAGGGGAGACCCAGTACTTC
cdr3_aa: CASSLGETQYF

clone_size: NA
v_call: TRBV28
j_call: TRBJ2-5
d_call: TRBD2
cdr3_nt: TGTGCCAGCAGTTCTGGGACTAGCCTGTTCCAAGAGACCCAGTACTTC
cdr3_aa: CASSSGTSLFQETQYF

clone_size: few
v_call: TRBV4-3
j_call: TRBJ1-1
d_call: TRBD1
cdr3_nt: TGCGCCAGCAGCCAAGGGGCAGGGGGGAACACTGAAGCTTTCTTT
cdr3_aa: CASSQGAGGNTEAFF

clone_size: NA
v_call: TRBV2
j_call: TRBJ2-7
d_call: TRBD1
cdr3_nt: TGTGCCAGCAGTGAAGTGGGACAGCAATACTACGAGCAGTACTTC
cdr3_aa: CASSEVGQQYYEQYF

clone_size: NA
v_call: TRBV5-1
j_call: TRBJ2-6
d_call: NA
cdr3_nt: TGCGCCAGCAGCTTCTTCGCAGGCTTCTCTGGGGCCAACGTCCTGACTTTC
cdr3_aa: CASSFFAGFSGANVLTF

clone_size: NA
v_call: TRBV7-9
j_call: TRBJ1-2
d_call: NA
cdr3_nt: TGTGCCAGCAGTAGGGACACGGTCGGCTATGGCTACACCTTC
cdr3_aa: CASSRDTVGYGYTF

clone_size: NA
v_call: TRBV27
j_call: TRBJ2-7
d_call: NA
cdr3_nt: TGTGCCAGCAGGCAGGGGAACTACGAGCAGTACTTC
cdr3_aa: CASRQGNYEQYF

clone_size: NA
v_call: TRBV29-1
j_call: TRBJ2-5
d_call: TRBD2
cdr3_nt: TGCAGCGTTGTACCTAGCGGGGCGCAAGAGACCCAGTACTTC
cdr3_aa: CSVVPSGAQETQYF

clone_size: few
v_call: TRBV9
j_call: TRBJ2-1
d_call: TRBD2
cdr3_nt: TGTGCCAGCAGCCCCGGGACTAAAATCCCCAATGAGCAGTTCTTC
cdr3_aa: CASSPGTKIPNEQFF

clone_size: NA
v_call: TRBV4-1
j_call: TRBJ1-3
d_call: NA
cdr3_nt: TGCGCCAGCAGCCGAACCAGAGACTCTGGAAACACCATATATTTT
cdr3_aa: CASSRTRDSGNTIYF

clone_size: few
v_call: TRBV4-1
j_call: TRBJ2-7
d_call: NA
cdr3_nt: TGCGCCAGCAGCCACAGAACTGGGTTCGACGAGCAGTACTTC
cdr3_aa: CASSHRTGFDEQYF

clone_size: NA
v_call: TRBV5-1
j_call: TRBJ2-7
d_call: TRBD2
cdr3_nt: TGCGCCAGCAGCTTGCTAGCGGGAGGTCTAAGCGAGCAGTACTTC
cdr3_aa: CASSLLAGGLSEQYF